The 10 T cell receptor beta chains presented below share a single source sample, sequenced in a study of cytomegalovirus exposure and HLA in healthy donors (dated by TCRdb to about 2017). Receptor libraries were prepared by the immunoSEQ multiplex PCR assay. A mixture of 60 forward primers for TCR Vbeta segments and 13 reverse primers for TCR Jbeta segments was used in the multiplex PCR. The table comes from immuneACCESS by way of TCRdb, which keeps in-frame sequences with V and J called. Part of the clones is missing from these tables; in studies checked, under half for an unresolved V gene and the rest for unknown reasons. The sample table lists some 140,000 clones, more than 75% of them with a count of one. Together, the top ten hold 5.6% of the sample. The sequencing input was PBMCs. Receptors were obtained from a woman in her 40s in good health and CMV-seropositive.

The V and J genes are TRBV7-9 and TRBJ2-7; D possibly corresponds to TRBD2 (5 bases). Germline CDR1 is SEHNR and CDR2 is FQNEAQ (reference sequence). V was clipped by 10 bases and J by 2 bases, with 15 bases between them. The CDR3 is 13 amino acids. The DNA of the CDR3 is TGTGCCACCGGGAACAGTCGGGCCTACGAGCAGTACTTC. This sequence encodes CATGNSRAYEQYF.

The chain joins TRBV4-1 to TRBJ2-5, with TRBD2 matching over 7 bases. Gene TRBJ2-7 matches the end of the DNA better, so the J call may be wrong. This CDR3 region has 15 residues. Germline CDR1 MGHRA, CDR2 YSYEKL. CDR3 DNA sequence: TGCGCCAGCAGCCAACTTCGGACTCGGGGGGACGAGCAGTACTTC. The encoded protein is CASSQLRTRGDEQYF.

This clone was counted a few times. CDR3 protein: CASNLAGNTGELFF. The CDR3, as DNA: TGTGCCAGCAATTTAGCGGGGAACACCGGGGAGCTGTTTTTT. The genes are TRBV6-5 and TRBJ2-2; the match to TRBD2 covers 7 bases. The germline gives CDR1 MNHEY, CDR2 SVGAGI. The CDR3 has 14 residues. V lost 7 bases and J lost 1; bases outside the gene matches: 3.

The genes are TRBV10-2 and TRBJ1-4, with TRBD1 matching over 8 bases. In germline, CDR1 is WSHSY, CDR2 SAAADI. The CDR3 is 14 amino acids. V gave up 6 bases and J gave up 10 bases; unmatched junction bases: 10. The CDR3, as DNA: TGCGCCAGCAGGGGACAGGATCAAGATGGAAAACTGTTTTTT. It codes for CASRGQDQDGKLFF.

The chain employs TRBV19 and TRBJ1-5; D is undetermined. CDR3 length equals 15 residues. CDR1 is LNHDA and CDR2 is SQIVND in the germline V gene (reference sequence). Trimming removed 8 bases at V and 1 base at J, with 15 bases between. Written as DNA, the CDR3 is TGTGCCAGTCTCGGTCCGTCAGGAAGCAATCAGCCCCAGCATTTT. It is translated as CASLGPSGSNQPQHF.

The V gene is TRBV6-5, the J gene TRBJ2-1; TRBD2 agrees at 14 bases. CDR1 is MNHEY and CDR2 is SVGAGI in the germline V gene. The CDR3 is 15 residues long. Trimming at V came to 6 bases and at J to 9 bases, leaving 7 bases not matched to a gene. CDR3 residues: CASSQGLAGVLEQFF. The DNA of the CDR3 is TGTGCCAGCAGCCAGGGACTAGCGGGAGTTCTTGAGCAGTTCTTC.

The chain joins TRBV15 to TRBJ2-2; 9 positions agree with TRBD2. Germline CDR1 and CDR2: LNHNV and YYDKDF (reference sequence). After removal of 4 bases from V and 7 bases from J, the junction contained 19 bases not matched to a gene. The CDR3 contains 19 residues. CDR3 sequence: CATSTWTLEAGGPIGELFF. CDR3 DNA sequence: TGTGCCACCAGCACTTGGACCCTAGAGGCGGGAGGGCCGATCGGGGAGCTGTTTTTT.

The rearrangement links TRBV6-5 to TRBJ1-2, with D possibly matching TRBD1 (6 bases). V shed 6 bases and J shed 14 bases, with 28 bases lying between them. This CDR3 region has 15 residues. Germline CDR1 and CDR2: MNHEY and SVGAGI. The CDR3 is CASRPSGTTAREGTF. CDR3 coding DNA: TGTGCCAGCAGGCCATCCGGGACAACGGCTAGAGAGGGGACCTTC.

As DNA, the CDR3 is TGTGCCAGCAGCCCACTGCACGGGAACTATCACAATGAGCAGTTCTTC. Translation gives CASSPLHGNYHNEQFF. The chain couples TRBV7-9 to TRBJ2-1, with D possibly being TRBD2 (5 bases). Germline CDR1 SEHNR, CDR2 FQNEAQ (reference sequence). This CDR3 is built from 16 residues. Between the trimmed V and J ends, which lost 5 bases and 5 bases, there was a span of 19 bases.

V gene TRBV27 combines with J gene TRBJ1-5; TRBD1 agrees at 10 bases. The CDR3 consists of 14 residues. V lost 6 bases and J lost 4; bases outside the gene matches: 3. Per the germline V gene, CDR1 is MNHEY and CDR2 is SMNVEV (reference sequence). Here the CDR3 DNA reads TGTGCCAGCAGCCGGGACAGGGGTAATCAGCCCCAGCATTTT. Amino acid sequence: CASSRDRGNQPQHF.